Each of the 25 T cell receptor beta chains below was sequenced from the same sample in a study of blood T cell repertoires in COVID-19. Repertoires were generated with immunoSEQ multiplex PCR, while TCRdb's copy carries only in-frame clones and drops some. Of tens of thousands of clones listed, around three quarters are singletons. Sequenced material: peripheral blood. These receptors came from a man between 45 and 60 years old with active or convalescent COVID-19.

V is TRBV3-1 (or the pseudogene TRBV3-2) and J is TRBJ2-7; 7 positions match TRBD1. Trimming at V came to 6 bases and at J to 6 bases, leaving 11 bases not matched to a gene. The CDR3 is 14 amino acids. Germline CDR1 and CDR2: LGHDT and YNNKEL (reference sequence). The CDR3 sequence is CASSQYRDSLEQYF. CDR3 coding DNA: TGTGCCAGCAGTCAATACCGGGACAGCCTCGAGCAGTACTTC.

The rearrangement uses TRBV6-5 and TRBJ2-7; maybe TRBD1 (6 bases). V was cut by 11 bases and J by 5 bases, with 16 bases left in between. Germline V gene lookup returns CDR1 MNHEY and CDR2 SVGAGI. The CDR3 consists of 12 residues. Written as DNA, the CDR3 is TGTGCCGTAGCATGGGGGCCCAACGAGCAGTACTTC. Translated, it gives CAVAWGPNEQYF.

Here the CDR3 DNA reads TGCGCCAGCAGCCAAGTGGAGGGAGGGACCCAGTACTTC. This sequence encodes CASSQVEGGTQYF. The chain combines TRBV5-1 with TRBJ2-5; possibly TRBD2 for D (6 bases). Germline V gene sequence: CDR1 SGHRS, CDR2 YFSETQ. V was trimmed by 4 bases and J by 7 bases, leaving 14 bases between them. CDR3 length: 13 residues.

The CDR3 is CASSPWTGNTEAFF. The CDR3 coding sequence is TGTGCCAGCAGTCCTTGGACAGGGAACACTGAAGCTTTCTTT. The chain links TRBV27 to TRBJ1-1, with 7 bases fitting TRBD1. From germline, CDR1 is MNHEY and CDR2 SMNVEV (reference sequence). V dropped 5 bases and J dropped 1; count of bases not matched to a gene: 4. The CDR3 totals 14 residues.

The chain joins TRBV3-1 (or the pseudogene TRBV3-2) to TRBJ2-1, with D possibly being TRBD1 (6 bases). Trimming left V 7 bases short and J 6 bases short, with 7 bases between. Germline CDR1 reads LGHDT; CDR2 reads YNNKEL (reference sequence). This CDR3 comprises 11 residues. The CDR3, as DNA: TGTGCCAGCACCAGGGGCAATGAGCAGTTCTTC. It encodes CASTRGNEQFF.

The V and J genes are TRBV7-2 and TRBJ2-1, with 8 nucleotides matching TRBD2. In germline, CDR1 is SGHTA, CDR2 FQGNSA. The CDR3 sequence is 16 residues long. V was pared by 1 base and J by 7 bases, with 9 bases of the junction left unmatched. In DNA, the CDR3 is TGTGCCAGCAGCTTAGGACCGGGGGGGAATGGTAATGAGCAGTTCTTC. Its protein product is CASSLGPGGNGNEQFF.

The chain combines TRBV19 with TRBJ2-4, with a possible D match to TRBD2 (7 bases). The germline gives CDR1 LNHDA, CDR2 SQIVND (reference sequence). There are 16 residues in the CDR3. V was trimmed by 0 bases and J by 6 bases, leaving 15 bases between them. CDR3 amino acids: CASSIEGGGQRNIQYF. The CDR3 DNA reads as TGTGCCAGTAGTATAGAGGGGGGGGGCCAGAGAAACATTCAGTACTTC.

This clone was seen only once. The chain carries TRBV9 and TRBJ2-3, with a tentative D call TRBD1 (6 bases). The germline V gene encodes CDR1 SGDLS and CDR2 YYNGEE. V was clipped by 3 bases and J by 0 bases, with 11 bases between them. This CDR3 region has 15 residues. CDR3 in amino acids: CASSGTTGSTDTQYF. CDR3 bases: TGTGCCAGCAGCGGAACGACAGGTAGCACAGATACGCAGTATTTT. Filled out from reference TRBV9 and TRBJ2-3, the complete variable domain reads DSGVTQTPKHLITATGQRVTLRCSPRSGDLSVYWYQQSLDQGLQFLIQYYNGEERAKGNILERFSAQQFPDLHSELNLSSLELGDSALYFCASSGTTGSTDTQYFGPGTRLTVL.

V usage is TRBV2 and J usage is TRBJ2-1; 9 bases are shared with TRBD2. The length of the CDR3 is 12 residues. Trimming removed 6 bases from V and 8 bases from J; junction bases left unmatched: 2. Germline V lookup: CDR1 SNHLY, CDR2 FYNNEI. CDR3 sequence reads: CASRAGGDEQFF. DNA for the CDR3: TGTGCCAGCAGGGCGGGGGGGGATGAGCAGTTCTTC.

The chain recombines TRBV7-2 with TRBJ1-6, with D hard to call. Germline values: CDR1 SGHTA, CDR2 FQGNSA. V was shortened by 5 bases and J by 9 bases, with 14 bases between the two germline ends. This CDR3 comprises 14 residues. CDR3 sequence reads: CASSLNGGGSPLHF. Written as DNA, the CDR3 is TGTGCCAGCAGCCTTAACGGCGGCGGTTCACCCCTCCACTTT.

The chain has TRBV9 and TRBJ2-7; 8 bases are shared with TRBD1. The germline V gene encodes CDR1 SGDLS and CDR2 YYNGEE. This CDR3 is 15 amino acids long. After removal of 0 bases from V and 7 bases from J, the junction contained 9 bases not matched to a gene. CDR3 coding DNA: TGTGCCAGCAGCGTAGGGCAGGGGGCGAAAGGGGAGCAGTACTTC. Its translation: CASSVGQGAKGEQYF.

This clone was found once. This sequence joins TRBV6-5 and TRBJ2-1, with TRBD2 as a possible D gene (7 bases). Germline V gene data show CDR1 as MNHEY and CDR2 as SVGAGI. The CDR3 runs 14 residues. V lost 8 bases and J 8 bases, leaving 19 bases between the germline ends. CDR3: CASREAGEGHEQFF. As DNA, the CDR3 is TGTGCCAGCCGGGAGGCAGGGGAAGGACATGAGCAGTTCTTC.

This clone was found once. This rearrangement joins TRBV27 to TRBJ2-2; TRBD2 might be the D (7 bases). The CDR3 is 16 amino acids. V was cut by 4 bases and J by 5 bases, with 17 bases left in between. Germline V gene data show CDR1 as MNHEY and CDR2 as SMNVEV (reference sequence). The CDR3 sequence: CASSYLGGGRTGELFF. CDR3 DNA: TGTGCCAGCAGTTACCTCGGCGGGGGCAGAACCGGGGAGCTGTTTTTT.

The J gene is TRBJ2-7, the V gene TRBV5-1; 10 nucleotides align to TRBD1. This CDR3 comprises 14 residues. Unmatched junction bases numbered 7, after V lost 3 bases and J lost 7 bases. Germline-derived CDR1 and CDR2 are SGHRS and YFSETQ. CDR3: CASSWTGGGGEQYF. CDR3 DNA sequence: TGCGCCAGCAGCTGGACAGGGGGAGGCGGGGAGCAGTACTTC.

This clone appeared many times. The chain couples TRBV29-1 to TRBJ1-1; the D is unclear. Between the trimmed V and J ends, which lost 5 bases and 6 bases, there was a span of 7 bases. This CDR3 contains 10 residues. The V gene's germline CDR1 is SQVTM and CDR2 ANQGSEA. CDR3 DNA: TGCAGCGTTCAGCGGGCTGAAGCTTTCTTT. It yields the protein CSVQRAEAFF.

This clone has just a few counts. The V and J genes are TRBV4-1 and TRBJ2-7; tentatively, D is TRBD2 (5 bases). This CDR3 comprises 14 residues. The V end was cut by 6 bases, the J end by 4 bases, with 16 bases between. Germline CDR1 and CDR2: MGHRA and YSYEKL. The CDR3 protein is CASSSAWGDYEQYF. CDR3 in DNA: TGCGCCAGCAGTTCCGCGTGGGGAGATTACGAGCAGTACTTC.

The chain uses TRBV4-1 and TRBJ2-7, with TRBD2 matching 11 bases. The CDR3 is 15 residues long. CDR1 and CDR2 (germline): MGHRA, YSYEKL. With V trimmed by 4 bases and J by 2 bases, 4 bases remained unmatched. The DNA of the CDR3 is TGCGCCAGCAGCCTGACTAGCGGGACTACCTACGAGCAGTACTTC. Its translation: CASSLTSGTTYEQYF.

This clone was seen once. The rearrangement uses TRBV14 and TRBJ1-2; no firm D call. CDR3 length: 13 amino acids. Per germline, CDR1 SGHDN and CDR2 FVKESK. V lost 3 bases and J lost 5, with 10 bases in between. CDR3 nucleotide sequence: TGTGCCAGCAGCCAGAGCTGGTGGTATGGCTACACCTTC. It is translated as CASSQSWWYGYTF.

The CDR3 region is CASSETTGGHYEQYF. For the CDR3, the DNA is TGTGCCAGCTCAGAGACAACAGGGGGCCACTACGAGCAGTACTTC. This chain uses TRBV18 with TRBJ2-7; 9 bases align to TRBD1. Trimming cost V 5 bases and J 3 bases; bases outside gene matches: 8. This CDR3 region has 15 residues. The germline CDR1 and CDR2 sequences are KGHSH and LQKENI.

This clone has only a few counts. The rearrangement joins TRBV24-1 to TRBJ1-1; D may be TRBD1 (5 bases). V was pared by 11 bases and J by 3 bases, with 27 bases between. CDR1 is KGHDR and CDR2 is SFDVKD in the germline V gene. CDR3 length equals 17 residues. CDR3 amino acids: CAIFFPLRAGRYTEAFF. The CDR3 nucleotides read TGTGCCATTTTTTTTCCCCTTCGCGCAGGGAGGTACACTGAAGCTTTCTTT.

Of note for this clone: Other DNA sequences in this sample translate to the same CDR3. The rearrangement uses TRBV9 and TRBJ2-1, with a weak D call TRBD1 (6 bases). Germline V lookup: CDR1 SGDLS, CDR2 YYNGEE. The CDR3 spans 14 residues. Trimming pared 0 bases from V and 5 bases from J, leaving 9 bases between. CDR3 in DNA: TGTGCCAGCAGCGTAGGAGGGGGTCACAATGAGCAGTTCTTC. It is translated as CASSVGGGHNEQFF. The whole variable domain, remainder taken from reference TRBV9 and TRBJ2-1, is DSGVTQTPKHLITATGQRVTLRCSPRSGDLSVYWYQQSLDQGLQFLIQYYNGEERAKGNILERFSAQQFPDLHSELNLSSLELGDSALYFCASSVGGGHNEQFFGPGTRLTVL.

The rearrangement uses TRBV7-9 and TRBJ2-3; 12 bases agree with TRBD2. The CDR3 runs 18 residues. Germline lookup yields CDR1 SEHNR and CDR2 FQNEAQ (reference sequence). The V and J ends lost 3 bases and 3 bases, in that order; junction bases with no gene match: 10. CDR3 nucleotide sequence: TGTGCCAGCAGCTTGGGACTAGCGGGTTCTCGGAGTACAGATACGCAGTATTTT. Translated, it gives CASSLGLAGSRSTDTQYF.

This clone was picked up many times. The chain is built from TRBV2 and TRBJ1-6, with D unresolved. Trimming shortened V by 4 bases and J by 6 bases, and 13 bases separated the two germline ends. The germline gives CDR1 SNHLY, CDR2 FYNNEI. This CDR3 comprises 15 residues. CDR3 region: CASSARVPVNSPLHF. CDR3 nucleotide sequence: TGTGCCAGCAGTGCCCGGGTCCCAGTTAATTCACCCCTCCACTTT.

This clone was detected only a few times. The chain has TRBV7-3 and TRBJ2-1; 8 positions match TRBD2. Losses at the gene ends were 1 base for V and 9 bases for J; bases not matched to a gene: 8. Germline values: CDR1 SGHTA, CDR2 FQGTGA. This CDR3 has 15 residues. The CDR3 DNA follows: TGTGCCAGCAGCTTAAGTGAGGCGGGGGGTTCTGAGCAGTTCTTC. Translation: CASSLSEAGGSEQFF.

The V and J genes are TRBV19 and TRBJ1-5; the D is unclear. The germline CDR1 and CDR2 sequences are LNHDA and SQIVND (reference sequence). The CDR3 spans 12 residues. The CDR3 loop reads CAAGHPNQPQHF. CDR3 DNA sequence: TGTGCTGCGGGTCACCCCAATCAGCCCCAGCATTTT.